This TCR beta chain is drawn from a study of cytomegalovirus exposure and HLA in healthy donors. Note on this clone: Its antigen is unknown. In the same sample, other DNA sequences code for this CDR3.

Germline lookup yields CDR1 SGHRS and CDR2 YFSETQ. V lost 0 bases and J 1 base, leaving 8 bases between the germline ends. This CDR3 spans 15 amino acids. PCR amplification relied on 60 Vbeta primers (plus 13 Jbeta primers). Data came from immunoSEQ multiplex PCR; TCRdb stores just in-frame clones and leaves some out. This sample yields 150,000 or so clones, of which 65% to 75% are seen a single time; 2% to 2.5% belongs to the top ten. The study, taken as a whole, reports: The productive fraction for most TCR beta V segments was about 87% or about 30% in an earlier analysis. Specificity of three CMV-associated chains for CMV antigens was verified in vitro. In a later analysis, most CMV-associated TCR beta chains appeared HLA-restricted. Per published reports, the classifier diagnosed cytomegalovirus status with high specificity and sensitivity.

Sequencing input: PBMCs. The chain recombines TRBV5-1 with TRBJ1-5, with D possibly being TRBD1 (5 bases). The sequence was obtained from a man aged 30 to 39 in good health and CMV-seronegative. The CDR3 DNA reads as TGCGCCAGCAGCTTGGCCGGGGGGAGCAATCAGCCCCAGCATTTT. It yields the protein CASSLAGGSNQPQHF.